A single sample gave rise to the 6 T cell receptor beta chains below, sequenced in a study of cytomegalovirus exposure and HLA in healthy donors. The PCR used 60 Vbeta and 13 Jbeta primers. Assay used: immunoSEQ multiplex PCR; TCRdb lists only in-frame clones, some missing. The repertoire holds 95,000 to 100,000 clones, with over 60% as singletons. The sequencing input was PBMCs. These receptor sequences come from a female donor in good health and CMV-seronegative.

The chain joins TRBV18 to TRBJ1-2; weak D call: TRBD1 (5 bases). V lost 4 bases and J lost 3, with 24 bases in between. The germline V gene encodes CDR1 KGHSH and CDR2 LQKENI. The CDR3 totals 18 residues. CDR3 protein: CASSQSRNRIPRYYGYTF. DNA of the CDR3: TGTGCCAGCTCACAGTCACGGAACAGGATACCTCGCTACTATGGCTACACCTTC.

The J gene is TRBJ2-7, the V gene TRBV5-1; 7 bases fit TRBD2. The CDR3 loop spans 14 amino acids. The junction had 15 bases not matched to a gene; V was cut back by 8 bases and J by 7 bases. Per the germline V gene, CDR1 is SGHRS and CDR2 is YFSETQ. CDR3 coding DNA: TGCGCCAGAAGGGAGGGGACTCCTCCTCGGGAGCAGTACTTC. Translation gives CARREGTPPREQYF.

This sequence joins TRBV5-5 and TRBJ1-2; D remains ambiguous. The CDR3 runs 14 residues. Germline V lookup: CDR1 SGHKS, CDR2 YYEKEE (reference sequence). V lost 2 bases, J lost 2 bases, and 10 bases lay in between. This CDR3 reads CASSFVRQNYGYTF. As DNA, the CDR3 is TGTGCCAGCAGCTTTGTGAGGCAGAACTATGGCTACACCTTC.

CDR3 DNA: TGCGCCAGCAGCTTGACAGGGGGCTATAGCAATCAGCCCCAGCATTTT. This gives the protein CASSLTGGYSNQPQHF. V and J are TRBV4-1 and TRBJ1-5, with TRBD1 matching over 10 bases. The CDR3 contains 16 residues. Germline V CDR1 and CDR2: MGHRA, YSYEKL. After removal of 5 bases from V and 0 bases from J, the junction contained 4 bases not matched to a gene.

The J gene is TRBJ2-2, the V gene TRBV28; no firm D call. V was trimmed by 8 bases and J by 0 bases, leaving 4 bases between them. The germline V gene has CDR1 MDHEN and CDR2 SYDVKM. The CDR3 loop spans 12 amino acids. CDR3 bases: TGTGCCAGCTTATCGAACACCGGGGAGCTGTTTTTT. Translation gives CASLSNTGELFF.

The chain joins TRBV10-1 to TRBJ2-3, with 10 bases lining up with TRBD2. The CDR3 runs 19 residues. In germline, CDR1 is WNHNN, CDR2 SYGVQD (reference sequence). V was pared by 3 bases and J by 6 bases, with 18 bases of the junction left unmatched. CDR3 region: CASSEMGTSDSPRGDTQYF. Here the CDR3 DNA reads TGCGCCAGCAGTGAAATGGGGACTAGCGACTCCCCGCGCGGGGATACGCAGTATTTT.